The clone carrying this TCR beta chain was observed many times. These data are taken from a study of blood T cell repertoires in COVID-19. Measured with immunoSEQ multiplex PCR; TCRdb has only the in-frame clones, and not every one. The profile covers around 250,000 clones, with more than 75% appearing a single time and 15% taken by the ten largest. Per germline, CDR1 MNHEY and CDR2 SMNVEV (reference sequence). V lost 1 base, J lost 3 bases, and 7 bases lay in between. This CDR3 region has 15 residues. The sample taken for sequencing was PBMCs or T cells enriched from blood (not recorded which). This clonotype originated in a man aged 18 to 30 who had recovered from COVID-19. V is TRBV27 and J is TRBJ1-6; D may be TRBD1 (5 bases). CDR3 in amino acids: CASSLYGGYNSPLHF. CDR3 bases: TGTGCCAGCAGTTTATACGGGGGCTATAATTCACCCCTCCACTTT.